This T cell receptor (beta chain) was sequenced in a study of regulatory T cells in long-lasting Graves disease. Losses at the gene ends were 6 bases for V and 9 bases for J; bases not matched to a gene: 13. The germline V gene has CDR1 DFQATT and CDR2 SNEGSKA (reference sequence). This CDR3 is built from 16 residues. Sequencing libraries for TCR beta were prepared with iRepertoire HTBI primers and Arm-PCR of CDR3 regions. Each CDR3 protein is one row after TCRdb ran MiXCR on the multiplex PCR reads. This sample has 350,000 to 450,000 distinct CDR3 sequences; approximately 15% occur once, and the top ten carry 16%. Time point described: newly diagnosed GD, antithyroid drugs for less than 3 months. Extracted PBMC RNA gave rise to the TCR library. Notes on the study in general: Segments TRBV28, TRBJ1-2 and TRBJ2-5 showed preferential usage in persistent disease. More public clonotypes were shared by persistent patients (around 2,500) than by new patients (approximately 1,000).

This clonotype was seen repeatedly, ten times or more. Its antigen is currently unknown. This sample also appeared in a second study, on T cells in Graves' hyperthyroidism and ophthalmopathy. Per that paper: The HTBI primer set drove a first-round RT-PCR of the TCR CDR3.

This clonotype originated in a woman in her twenties or thirties with Graves disease. Here the sequenced sample was peripheral blood mononuclear cells (PBMCs), taken at new diagnosis, from a patient treated with antithyroid drugs. The chain uses TRBV20-1 and TRBJ2-1; 14 bases line up with TRBD2. The CDR3 loop reads CSAEIVGTSGSSEQFF. DNA for the CDR3: TGCAGTGCCGAAATAGTCGGGACTAGCGGGAGCAGTGAGCAGTTCTTC.